The rows below give T cell receptor beta chains drawn from one sample of a study of T cell responses to AZD1222 COVID-19 vaccine. Using immunoSEQ multiplex PCR, the repertoire was profiled, and TCRdb retains in-frame clones only, with some absent. This sample has around 100,000 clones, with about 89% found just once. This sample comprised peripheral blood, obtained 28 days after the second dose of the MenACWY control vaccine. Source of these receptors: an adult who received the MenACWY meningococcal vaccine as a control. Each CDR3 is given with its conserved first and last residue. The D gene is left open where the match is weak. Size is omitted from some rows. Given values are once, few, many or a class for expanded clones.

size	D	V	J	CDR3	DNA
-	-	TRBV5-1	TRBJ2-7	CASSLAAGSYYEQYF	TGCGCCAGCAGCTTGGCGGCAGGGTCCTACTACGAGCAGTACTTC
-	-	TRBV7-2	TRBJ2-3	CASSSSPGDTDTQYF	TGTGCCAGCAGCTCTAGCCCGGGGGACACAGATACGCAGTATTTT
-	TRBD1	TRBV18	TRBJ2-3	CASSPPTGTGGTDTQYF	TGTGCCAGCTCACCACCCACCGGGACAGGGGGCACAGATACGCAGTATTTT
-	-	TRBV3-1/TRBV3-2	TRBJ1-1	CASSQLNREGEAFF	TGTGCCAGCAGCCAACTAAACAGGGAGGGTGAAGCTTTCTTT
-	TRBD1	TRBV28	TRBJ1-6	CASSPGGFNSPLHF	TGTGCCAGCAGTCCAGGGGGTTTCAATTCACCCCTCCACTTT
-	-	TRBV3-1/TRBV3-2	TRBJ2-7	CASSQAATGAAYEQYF	TGTGCCAGCAGCCAAGCGGCGACGGGGGCCGCCTACGAGCAGTACTTC
-	-	TRBV27	TRBJ2-3	CASSLQQGTNTQYF	TGTGCCAGCAGTTTGCAACAGGGCACGAATACGCAGTATTTT
-	-	TRBV24-1	TRBJ1-1	CATSGESGPRNTEAFF	TGTGCCACCAGTGGGGAATCCGGGCCAAGGAACACTGAAGCTTTCTTT
-	TRBD1	TRBV28	TRBJ1-2	CASTEGGAYGYTF	TGTGCCAGCACCGAAGGGGGCGCCTATGGCTACACCTTC
few	-	TRBV5-5	TRBJ2-3	CASSSGAGATDTQYF	TGTGCCAGCAGCTCGGGGGCGGGGGCTACAGATACGCAGTATTTT
-	-	TRBV9	TRBJ2-7	CASSVSDGYEQYF	TGTGCCAGCAGCGTTTCGGACGGGTACGAGCAGTACTTC
once	TRBD1	TRBV28	TRBJ1-5	CASSPLDREEAQHF	TGTGCCAGCAGTCCCCTCGACAGGGAGGAGGCCCAGCATTTT
-	TRBD1	TRBV4-3	TRBJ1-6	CASSQDVTGTGSSPLHF	TGCGCCAGCAGCCAAGATGTTACAGGGACAGGGAGTTCACCCCTCCACTTT
-	-	TRBV24-1	TRBJ2-1	CATSGSVDNEQFF	TGTGCCACCAGTGGAAGTGTCGACAATGAGCAGTTCTTC
-	-	TRBV11-1	TRBJ2-1	CASIPPLGDEQFF	TGTGCCAGCATCCCCCCGTTGGGTGATGAGCAGTTCTTC
-	TRBD1	TRBV6-5	TRBJ1-2	CASIPTGDYGYTF	TGTGCCAGCATCCCGACAGGGGACTATGGCTACACCTTC
-	-	TRBV28	TRBJ1-4	CASSSWDGFEKLFF	TGTGCCAGCAGTTCCTGGGACGGATTTGAAAAACTGTTTTTT
-	TRBD1	TRBV18	TRBJ1-3	CASSLQGGLSGNTIYF	TGTGCCAGCTCACTACAGGGGGGCCTCTCTGGAAACACCATATATTTT
-	-	TRBV2	TRBJ2-1	CASSDWGGLRNEQFF	TGTGCCAGCAGTGACTGGGGGGGCTTGAGGAATGAGCAGTTCTTC
-	TRBD1	TRBV28	TRBJ2-7	CASSSPGTGPLLEQYF	TGTGCCAGCAGTTCCCCCGGGACAGGCCCCCTATTGGAGCAGTACTTC
-	TRBD1	TRBV5-1	TRBJ2-7	CASSLRQGTYEQYF	TGCGCCAGCAGCCTCAGACAGGGCACATACGAGCAGTACTTC
-	-	TRBV7-2	TRBJ2-7	CASSSQTAKSYEQYF	TGTGCCAGCAGCTCCCAGACAGCAAAATCCTACGAGCAGTACTTC
-	-	TRBV24-1	TRBJ2-4	CATSDPREPGNIQYF	TGTGCCACCAGTGATCCTAGGGAACCCGGCAACATTCAGTACTTC
-	-	TRBV5-6	TRBJ2-1	CASTLGLNEQFF	TGTGCCAGCACCTTAGGGCTCAATGAGCAGTTCTTC
-	-	TRBV5-1	TRBJ1-2	CASSLASATVNYGYTF	TGCGCCAGCAGCTTGGCCTCCGCAACGGTAAACTATGGCTACACCTTC
-	-	TRBV18	TRBJ1-3	CASSPWSPLRSGNTIYF	TGTGCCAGCTCACCATGGAGCCCTTTACGCTCTGGAAACACCATATATTTT
once	TRBD1	TRBV7-2	TRBJ2-7	CASRLQGANEQYF	TGTGCCAGCAGATTACAGGGGGCAAACGAGCAGTACTTC
few	-	TRBV3-1/TRBV3-2	TRBJ1-1	CASSQEPENTEAFF	TGTGCCAGCAGCCAAGAACCGGAGAACACTGAAGCTTTCTTT
-	TRBD1	TRBV5-1	TRBJ2-7	CASNRGQGGYEQYF	TGCGCCAGCAACCGGGGACAGGGCGGCTACGAGCAGTACTTC
-	TRBD1	TRBV11-2	TRBJ2-5	CASSYWTGPYKETQYF	TGTGCCAGCAGCTACTGGACAGGGCCCTATAAAGAGACCCAGTACTTC
-	-	TRBV27	TRBJ1-2	CASSRGNYGYTF	TGTGCCAGCAGTCGGGGGAACTATGGCTACACCTTC
-	-	TRBV5-1	TRBJ2-5	CASSLGTGTHF	TGCGCCAGCAGCTTGGGGACCGGGACCCACTTC
-	-	TRBV7-9	TRBJ1-2	CASSFSQAPSGYTF	TGTGCCAGCAGCTTTTCGCAGGCCCCCAGTGGCTACACCTTC
once	-	TRBV7-6	TRBJ1-3	CASSPGPGSGNTIYF	TGTGCCAGCAGCCCGGGGCCGGGCTCTGGAAACACCATATATTTT
-	-	TRBV24-1	TRBJ1-4	CATSEGPRRDEKLFF	TGTGCCACCAGTGAAGGGCCCCGAAGGGATGAAAAACTGTTTTTT
-	TRBD1	TRBV3-1/TRBV3-2	TRBJ1-2	CASSQGTAYGYTF	TGTGCCAGCAGCCAGGGGACAGCCTATGGCTACACCTTC
-	-	TRBV5-6	TRBJ2-5	CASSQTLGTEYQETQYF	TGTGCCAGCAGCCAGACCCTCGGGACGGAGTACCAAGAGACCCAGTACTTC
-	-	TRBV7-2	TRBJ2-1	CASSLNWLINNEQFF	TGTGCCAGCAGCTTAAACTGGTTGATCAACAATGAGCAGTTCTTC
-	-	TRBV24-1	TRBJ1-5	CATSDPGQIDFYSNQPQHF	TGTGCCACCAGTGACCCAGGACAGATCGATTTTTATAGCAATCAGCCCCAGCATTTT
-	TRBD1	TRBV5-1	TRBJ2-7	CASSSTGTGPDEQYF	TGCGCCAGCAGCTCGACAGGGACAGGGCCAGACGAGCAGTACTTC
-	TRBD2	TRBV10-3	TRBJ2-5	CAIGSGAQETQYF	TGTGCCATCGGAAGCGGGGCTCAAGAGACCCAGTACTTC
-	TRBD2	TRBV7-8	TRBJ2-2	CASRLAGANTGELFF	TGTGCCAGCAGGCTAGCGGGGGCGAACACCGGGGAGCTGTTTTTT
-	-	TRBV5-4	TRBJ1-1	CASSEDSATTEAFF	TGTGCCAGCAGCGAAGACAGCGCGACCACTGAAGCTTTCTTT
-	-	TRBV15	TRBJ1-2	CATSRDNYGYTF	TGTGCCACCAGCAGAGATAACTATGGCTACACCTTC
once	-	TRBV19	TRBJ2-7	CASSIRSLQGGKQYF	TGTGCCAGTAGTATAAGGTCCCTCCAGGGGGGCAAGCAGTACTTC
-	TRBD1	TRBV19	TRBJ1-2	CASRKTGEGYTF	TGTGCCAGTAGGAAAACAGGGGAAGGCTACACCTTC
once	-	TRBV9	TRBJ1-1	CASSEGGSRNTEAFF	TGTGCCAGCAGCGAAGGCGGTTCCAGGAACACTGAAGCTTTCTTT
-	TRBD2	TRBV15	TRBJ2-7	CATSRDLPLSAGKRAYEQYF	TGTGCCACCAGCAGAGATCTTCCCCTCTCAGCGGGGAAAAGGGCCTACGAGCAGTACTTC
-	TRBD2	TRBV7-8	TRBJ2-3	CASSLGASGERGRDTQYF	TGTGCCAGCAGCTTAGGCGCCTCGGGGGAGCGGGGGAGAGATACGCAGTATTTT